The 8 T cell receptor beta chains below come from one sample, sequenced in a study of CD8+ T cells in alopecia areata (dated by TCRdb to between 2017 and 2018). Receptors were amplified or captured by the immunoSEQ multiplex PCR assay. RNA was extracted from all samples and reverse transcribed into cDNA as template for TCR sequencing. The clones in this table, taken by TCRdb from immuneACCESS, are in-frame only. Not every clone is retained; where verified, under half of the shortfall comes from an unresolved V gene, and the cause of the rest is unknown. This sample lists 120,000 to 150,000 clones; approximately 87% were detected once. The top ten constitute approximately 15% of the sample. In the paper's terms, the time point label means: baseline before oral tofacitinib. This sample comprised CD8+ T cells sorted from blood, obtained at week 0. These receptors were taken from a human donor with alopecia areata.

The chain is built from TRBV27 and TRBJ1-1; no reliable D call. The CDR3 covers 13 residues. Looked up from germline, CDR1 is MNHEY and CDR2 is SMNVEV (reference sequence). With 4 bases removed from V and 1 base from J, the gap between germline ends came to 7 bases. CDR3 DNA sequence: TGTGCCAGCAGTTCTAGACAGAACACTGAAGCTTTCTTT. Translation: CASSSRQNTEAFF.

This chain uses TRBV4-1 with TRBJ1-1, with D tentatively TRBD1 (5 bases). The CDR3 covers 12 residues. Per the germline V gene, CDR1 is MGHRA and CDR2 is YSYEKL. V was clipped by 8 bases and J by 6 bases, with 13 bases between them. The CDR3 region has the DNA TGCGCCAGCTGGGGCGCGGAATCTGAAGCTTTCTTT. This encodes CASWGAESEAFF.

The genes are TRBV29-1 and TRBJ1-5, with TRBD1 matching 7 bases. Trimming removed 4 bases from V and 4 bases from J; junction bases left unmatched: 4. The CDR3 has 13 residues. Looked up from germline, CDR1 is SQVTM and CDR2 is ANQGSEA. In nucleotides, the CDR3 is TGCAGCGTTGGTAGGGACAGTAATCAGCCCCAGCATTTT. This codes for CSVGRDSNQPQHF.

This chain uses TRBV27 with TRBJ1-5; D unresolved. The CDR3 loop spans 13 amino acids. Germline assignment: CDR1 MNHEY and CDR2 SMNVEV (reference sequence). Trimming cost V 8 bases and J 3 bases, with 11 bases left between them. The CDR3 DNA reads TGTGCCAGCCACGCAGGTTACAATCAGCCCCAGCATTTT. Its protein is CASHAGYNQPQHF.

This chain links TRBV27 with TRBJ2-7, with D possibly TRBD2 on 5 matching bases. The V gene's germline CDR1 is MNHEY and CDR2 SMNVEV (reference sequence). V was trimmed by 11 bases and J by 3 bases, leaving 17 bases between them. The CDR3 runs to 13 residues. CDR3 amino acids: CASSLGNFYEQYF. The DNA of the CDR3 is TGTGCCTCATCACTAGGAAACTTCTACGAGCAGTACTTC.

The J gene is TRBJ2-3, the V gene TRBV5-4, with 7 bases fitting TRBD2. The length of the CDR3 is 15 residues. Germline CDR1 reads SGHNT; CDR2 reads YYREEE (reference sequence). V was pared by 5 bases and J by 7 bases, with 13 bases of the junction left unmatched. CDR3 sequence (DNA): TGTGCCAGCAGTCCTGGGGCTAGCGGAACAAATACGCAGTATTTT. Translating it yields CASSPGASGTNTQYF.

The gene calls are TRBV13 and TRBJ1-1; D uncertain. The germline V gene encodes CDR1 PRHDT and CDR2 FYEKMQ (reference sequence). Trimming took 0 bases from V and 8 from J, leaving 13 bases between them. The CDR3 loop spans 14 amino acids. CDR3 sequence: CASSLGRGLGEAFF. In DNA, the CDR3 is TGTGCCAGCAGCTTAGGCCGAGGGTTGGGAGAAGCTTTCTTT.

The sample holds a few counts of this clone. The genes are TRBV29-1 and TRBJ2-7; either TRBD1 or TRBD2 may fit D (5 bases each). V shed 5 bases and J shed 7 bases, with 18 bases lying between them. Looked up from germline, CDR1 is SQVTM and CDR2 is ANQGSEA. The CDR3 covers 13 residues. In nucleotides, the CDR3 is TGCAGCGTTACTCTGGGGGATGCCCTAGAGCAGTACTTC. This translates into CSVTLGDALEQYF.